Below, 24 T cell receptor beta chains from the same sample are listed, as sequenced in a study of cytomegalovirus exposure and HLA in healthy donors. PCR employed 60 Vbeta and 13 Jbeta primers. Method: immunoSEQ multiplex PCR; TCRdb's copy keeps in-frame clones and lacks some. The sample lists about 120,000 clones, about 9.4% occurring once. The sequenced material came from PBMCs. The receptors were gathered from a woman in her 40s in good health and CMV-seropositive.

This clone was observed a handful of times. The chain employs TRBV28 and TRBJ1-2; D not resolved. Germline V CDR1 and CDR2: MDHEN, SYDVKM. V lost 6 bases and J lost 7, with 18 bases in between. This CDR3 has 14 residues. The CDR3 sequence: CASSRTILGSGYTF. The CDR3 bases are TGTGCCAGCAGCCGTACTATCCTTGGGTCTGGCTACACCTTC.

The chain recombines TRBV11-2 with TRBJ1-5; D may be TRBD1 (5 bases). Germline V lookup: CDR1 SGHAT, CDR2 FQNNGV. The CDR3 runs to 14 residues. The V gene lost 0 bases and the J gene lost 6 bases, with 9 bases spanning the gap. CDR3 bases: TGTGCCAGCAGCTTAGACAGGGTAGGTCAGCCCCAGCATTTT. The encoded protein is CASSLDRVGQPQHF.

J is TRBJ1-2 and V is TRBV6-1; D may be TRBD1 (6 bases). Germline loops: CDR1 MNHNS, CDR2 SASEGT. V was shortened by 6 bases and J by 4 bases, with 12 bases between the two germline ends. The CDR3 runs 13 residues. The CDR3 sequence is CASRNRVGYGYTF. CDR3 in DNA: TGTGCCAGCAGAAACAGGGTCGGCTATGGCTACACCTTC.

The V gene is TRBV27, the J gene TRBJ1-5; maybe TRBD1 (5 bases). Per the germline V gene, CDR1 is MNHEY and CDR2 is SMNVEV (reference sequence). V was cut by 8 bases and J by 9 bases, with 14 bases left in between. The CDR3 has 12 residues. CDR3 loop: CASRDWGRPQHF. As DNA, the CDR3 is TGTGCCAGCCGGGACTGGGGTAGGCCCCAGCATTTT.

J is TRBJ1-2 and V is TRBV28, with D uncertain. This CDR3 has 13 amino acids. Germline assignment: CDR1 MDHEN and CDR2 SYDVKM. Deletions cut 5 bases from V and 6 bases from J, with 13 bases between. The CDR3 protein is CASSQTLAHGYTF. CDR3 DNA sequence: TGTGCCAGCAGTCAGACCCTAGCTCATGGCTACACCTTC.

This clone was seen only a few times. V gene TRBV11-3 combines with J gene TRBJ2-5; a weak D match, TRBD2 (6 bases). The V end lost 5 bases, the J end lost 5 bases, and 15 bases lay between the germline ends. CDR1 is SGHNT, CDR2 YENEEA, per germline. CDR3 length: 14 residues. CDR3 in amino acids: CASSGGGSEETQYF. The CDR3 DNA reads as TGTGCCAGCAGCGGAGGAGGGTCGGAGGAGACCCAGTACTTC.

This clone was seen a handful of times. J is TRBJ1-1 and V is TRBV5-1; maybe TRBD1 (6 bases). CDR1 and CDR2 (germline): SGHRS, YFSETQ. V shed 4 bases and J shed 6 bases, with 13 bases lying between them. The CDR3 extends over 13 amino acids. The CDR3 coding sequence is TGCGCCAGCAGCATAGATCGGACAGCTGAAGCTTTCTTT. It is translated as CASSIDRTAEAFF.

The sample holds a few counts of this clone. V usage is TRBV7-2 and J usage is TRBJ1-1; D remains unclear. V gave up 0 bases and J gave up 12 bases, with 14 bases separating them. This CDR3 is 13 amino acids long. Per the germline V gene, CDR1 is SGHTA and CDR2 is FQGNSA. The CDR3 DNA sequence: TGTGCCAGCAGCTTAGCGAGCGTACCCCGGCCTTTCTTT. It specifies CASSLASVPRPFF.

The CDR3 region is CSVETGGTDTQYF. DNA for the CDR3: TGCAGCGTCGAAACAGGGGGCACAGATACGCAGTATTTT. V is TRBV29-1 and J is TRBJ2-3; 7 bases agree with TRBD1. This CDR3 is built from 13 residues. Unmatched junction bases numbered 4, after V lost 6 bases and J lost 1 base. The germline V gene has CDR1 SQVTM and CDR2 ANQGSEA.

This clone was seen a few times. J is TRBJ2-1 and V is TRBV30; TRBD2 matches at 8 bases. The V segment lost 2 bases and the J segment 4 bases; nucleotides outside the gene matches: 7. CDR1 and CDR2 (germline): GTSNPN, SVGIG (reference sequence). The CDR3 loop spans 15 amino acids. CDR3 DNA: TGTGCCTGGAGTAAGGGTGGCGGGGGGTACAATGAGCAGTTCTTC. Protein sequence: CAWSKGGGGYNEQFF.

The chain combines TRBV7-9 with TRBJ1-1; 11 bases map to TRBD1. In germline, CDR1 is SEHNR, CDR2 FQNEAQ (reference sequence). Trimming cost V 3 bases and J 6 bases; bases outside gene matches: 6. This CDR3 spans 15 amino acids. This chain's CDR3 is CASSLRTGGAAEAFF. For the CDR3, the DNA is TGTGCCAGCAGCTTGAGGACAGGGGGCGCGGCTGAAGCTTTCTTT.

This clone was counted a few times. The chain uses TRBV7-3 and TRBJ1-1; 9 positions match TRBD1. Germline CDR1 SGHTA, CDR2 FQGTGA. Trimming at V came to 5 bases and at J to 5 bases, leaving 9 bases not matched to a gene. The CDR3 is 15 amino acids. The CDR3 DNA follows: TGTGCCAGCAGCCCAACAGGGGGCCGGGGTACTGAAGCTTTCTTT. This codes for CASSPTGGRGTEAFF.

This clone occurred a few times. The CDR3 DNA follows: TGTGCCAGCAGTCGCTCCGGGACAGGGGCCTACGAGCAGTACTTC. It specifies CASSRSGTGAYEQYF. The rearrangement joins TRBV6-5 to TRBJ2-7; TRBD1 aligns across 10 bases. The V gene's germline CDR1 is MNHEY and CDR2 SVGAGI. The CDR3 is 15 residues long. Trimming at V came to 5 bases and at J to 2 bases, leaving 6 bases not matched to a gene.

The rearrangement uses TRBV19 and TRBJ1-5; tentative D call: TRBD1 (6 bases). The CDR3 length is 13 residues. The germline V gene encodes CDR1 LNHDA and CDR2 SQIVND (reference sequence). Trimming removed 6 bases from V and 4 bases from J, with 10 bases in between. CDR3 protein: CASSQQGNQPQHF. In DNA, the CDR3 is TGTGCCAGTAGCCAACAGGGTAATCAGCCCCAGCATTTT.

The CDR3 DNA follows: TGTGCCAGCAGCGGACCGACGGGAGGCTACACCTTC. It encodes CASSGPTGGYTF. V usage is TRBV6-4 and J usage is TRBJ1-2, with unresolved D. The V end lost 6 bases, the J end lost 8 bases, and 13 bases lay between the germline ends. The CDR3 is 12 residues long. CDR1 and CDR2 (germline): MRHNA, SNTAGT.

The rearrangement joins TRBV7-9 to TRBJ2-5; no reliable D call. Germline V gene lookup returns CDR1 SEHNR and CDR2 FQNEAQ (reference sequence). With 5 bases removed from V and 5 bases from J, the gap between germline ends came to 18 bases. This CDR3 region has 15 residues. CDR3 sequence: CASSPTTRLLETQYF. Here the CDR3 DNA reads TGTGCCAGCAGCCCGACGACACGGTTGTTGGAGACCCAGTACTTC.

This clone turned up a few times. The chain combines TRBV5-1 with TRBJ1-1; maybe TRBD1 (6 bases). V lost 4 bases and J 4 bases, leaving 23 bases between the germline ends. CDR3 length equals 17 residues. Germline CDR1 is SGHRS and CDR2 is YFSETQ. The CDR3 bases are TGCGCCAGCAGCCACCCCTCCAGGGGCCCTAGGGGCACTGAAGCTTTCTTT. This encodes CASSHPSRGPRGTEAFF.

This rearrangement joins TRBV10-2 to TRBJ2-7; 7 nucleotides line up with TRBD1. From germline, CDR1 is WSHSY and CDR2 SAAADI. The CDR3 totals 13 residues. Trimming removed 6 bases from V and 7 bases from J; junction bases left unmatched: 9. As DNA, the CDR3 is TGCGCCAGCAGGGAGACAGGGTCGGGTGAGCAGTACTTC. Translating gives CASRETGSGEQYF.

This clone was seen a handful of times. The chain combines TRBV6-1 with TRBJ2-7; 9 bases line up with TRBD1. The CDR3 is made up of 17 amino acids. V was pared by 2 bases and J by 3 bases, with 11 bases of the junction left unmatched. Per germline, CDR1 MNHNS and CDR2 SASEGT. The CDR3 loop reads CASSERSWGQGNYEQYF. The CDR3 nucleotides are TGTGCCAGCAGTGAAAGGTCTTGGGGACAGGGAAACTACGAGCAGTACTTC.

This chain's CDR3 is CASGRSTGDGYEQYF. CDR3 nucleotide sequence: TGTGCTAGTGGCCGATCGACAGGGGATGGGTACGAGCAGTACTTC. J is TRBJ2-7 and V is TRBV12-5; TRBD1 agrees at 8 bases. J was trimmed by 4 bases and V by 6 bases; bases with no gene match: 11. Germline loops: CDR1 LGHNT, CDR2 FRNRAP. The CDR3 has 15 residues.

This clone was counted a few times. This chain uses TRBV15 with TRBJ1-1, with a tentative D call TRBD1 (5 bases). CDR1 is LNHNV, CDR2 YYDKDF, per germline (reference sequence). The ends were cut back, 1 base at V and 6 bases at J, with 12 bases in the middle. The CDR3 has 14 amino acids. In DNA, the CDR3 is TGTGCCACCAGCAGAGGGGGCGGGGTTTCTGAAGCTTTCTTT. This sequence encodes CATSRGGGVSEAFF.

This clone was observed a handful of times. The chain carries TRBV7-2 and TRBJ1-2; 9 bases are a match to TRBD1. CDR3 size: 14 residues. Germline CDR1 SGHTA, CDR2 FQGNSA. The V and J ends lost 5 bases and 4 bases, in that order; junction bases with no gene match: 5. CDR3 sequence: CASSRNRGLYGYTF. The CDR3 nucleotides are TGTGCCAGCAGCCGAAACAGGGGGCTCTATGGCTACACCTTC.

The chain recombines TRBV6-4 with TRBJ2-3, with D tentatively TRBD2 (6 bases). The V end lost 4 bases, the J end lost 6 bases, and 14 bases lay between the germline ends. CDR1 is MRHNA and CDR2 is SNTAGT in the germline V gene. The CDR3 is 14 amino acids. DNA for the CDR3: TGTGCCAGCAGTGCGAGGGAGGTTGAGGATACGCAGTATTTT. It encodes CASSAREVEDTQYF.

This rearrangement joins TRBV7-8 to TRBJ1-1; D may be TRBD1 (5 bases). The V gene's germline CDR1 is SGHVS and CDR2 FQNEAQ. This CDR3 has 13 residues. V lost 9 bases and J lost 6, with 17 bases in between. CDR3 sequence: CARSPPGHPEAFF. DNA of the CDR3: TGTGCCAGAAGCCCTCCAGGGCACCCTGAAGCTTTCTTT.